These 22 T cell receptor beta chains came from one sample sequenced in a study of cytomegalovirus exposure and HLA in healthy donors. A multiplex PCR was run with 60 Vbeta primers and 13 Jbeta primers. TCRdb keeps only in-frame clones here, not all; method: immunoSEQ multiplex PCR. The profile shows 150,000 to 200,000 clones, 77% of them singletons. Sequencing was done on a sample of PBMCs. These receptors were taken from a woman aged 25 to 39 in good health and CMV-seropositive.

The chain combines TRBV6-1 with TRBJ2-1, with 10 nucleotides matching TRBD1. The V gene's germline CDR1 is MNHNS and CDR2 SASEGT. The CDR3 loop spans 13 amino acids. The junction had 0 bases not matched to a gene; V was cut back by 6 bases and J by 4 bases. The CDR3 DNA follows: TGTGCCAGCAGGGACAGGGGGTACAATGAGCAGTTCTTC. Translating gives CASRDRGYNEQFF.

The J gene is TRBJ2-7, the V gene TRBV7-2; 11 nucleotides align to TRBD2. Germline trimming cut 1 base from V and 1 base from J; bases unmatched to any gene: 12. Germline V gene data show CDR1 as SGHTA and CDR2 as FQGNSA. There are 19 residues in the CDR3. The CDR3 sequence is CASSLVVTSGTLSSYEQYF. CDR3 nucleotides: TGTGCCAGCAGCTTAGTTGTGACTAGCGGGACTTTGTCATCCTACGAGCAGTACTTC.

The chain carries TRBV10-1 and TRBJ1-2; no clear D. In germline, CDR1 is WNHNN, CDR2 SYGVQD (reference sequence). With 5 bases removed from V and 4 bases from J, the gap between germline ends came to 11 bases. This CDR3 region has 13 residues. The CDR3 reads CASSCSVAYGYTF. The CDR3 DNA sequence: TGCGCCAGCAGTTGCTCAGTCGCCTATGGCTACACCTTC.

The chain has TRBV6-6 and TRBJ1-5; D unresolved. V gave up 4 bases and J gave up 3 bases, with 7 bases separating them. Per the germline V gene, CDR1 is MNHNY and CDR2 is SVGAGI (reference sequence). This CDR3 contains 13 residues. The CDR3 bases are TGTGCCAGCAGTTCCGTACACAATCAGCCCCAGCATTTT. This sequence encodes CASSSVHNQPQHF.

The chain is built from TRBV27 and TRBJ2-7, with TRBD1 as a possible D gene (5 bases). The CDR3 has 13 residues. Germline CDR1 is MNHEY and CDR2 is SMNVEV (reference sequence). Deletions cut 5 bases from V and 3 bases from J, with 11 bases between. The CDR3 DNA is TGTGCCAGCAGTGCTTATAGGGGCTACGAGCAGTACTTC. Its translation is CASSAYRGYEQYF.

CDR3 DNA: TGTGCCAGCAGCGCGGCGGTTAGCGGGGGGATCGAGACCCAGTACTTC. Its protein product is CASSAAVSGGIETQYF. The chain links TRBV5-8 to TRBJ2-5, with TRBD2 matching over 10 bases. The CDR3 spans 16 residues. The junction had 11 bases not matched to a gene; V was cut back by 4 bases and J by 5 bases. Germline V gives CDR1 SGHTS, CDR2 YDEGEE.

CDR3 DNA: TGTGCCATCAGGGGGAGAGAAGAGCAGAACACTGAAGCTTTCTTT. It is translated as CAIRGREEQNTEAFF. This chain uses TRBV10-3 with TRBJ1-1, with D unresolved. Trimming left V 6 bases short and J 1 base short, with 15 bases between. This CDR3 is built from 15 residues. Per the germline V gene, CDR1 is ENHRY and CDR2 is SYGVKD.

This rearrangement joins TRBV19 to TRBJ1-5; 11 bases map to TRBD1. The germline gives CDR1 LNHDA, CDR2 SQIVND (reference sequence). The V gene end was trimmed by 5 bases and the J gene end by 7 bases; junction bases not matched to a gene: 10. This CDR3 comprises 16 residues. The CDR3 is CASSADRGRGWQPQHF. The CDR3 nucleotides are TGTGCCAGTAGTGCGGACAGGGGGCGAGGTTGGCAGCCCCAGCATTTT.

The chain recombines TRBV19 with TRBJ1-2; 9 bases line up with TRBD1. The V and J ends lost 9 bases and 5 bases, in that order; junction bases with no gene match: 10. CDR1 is LNHDA and CDR2 is SQIVND in the germline V gene (reference sequence). This CDR3 spans 14 amino acids. CDR3 DNA sequence: TGTGCCAGCGATACTACAGGGGGCCAATATGGCTACACCTTC. It yields the protein CASDTTGGQYGYTF.

The V and J genes are TRBV9 and TRBJ2-2; 14 nucleotides match TRBD2. The CDR3 spans 16 residues. The germline CDR1 and CDR2 sequences are SGDLS and YYNGEE. V was pared by 0 bases and J by 15 bases, with 10 bases of the junction left unmatched. CDR3 protein: CASSVDLGTSGSMMFF. The CDR3, as DNA: TGTGCCAGCAGCGTAGATCTGGGGACTAGCGGGAGTATGATGTTTTTT.

This chain links TRBV28 with TRBJ1-2; the D is unclear. The CDR3 has 12 residues. Germline V gene data show CDR1 as MDHEN and CDR2 as SYDVKM. V was shortened by 6 bases and J by 6 bases, with 11 bases between the two germline ends. For the CDR3, the DNA is TGTGCCAGCAGCTCGGAGCGGGATGGCTACACCTTC. Its protein product is CASSSERDGYTF.

V gene TRBV2 combines with J gene TRBJ1-5, with 7 bases identical to TRBD1. Germline V lookup: CDR1 SNHLY, CDR2 FYNNEI. This CDR3 has 15 residues. V shed 4 bases and J 6 bases; nucleotides not matched to a gene: 9. In DNA form, the CDR3 reads TGTGCCAGCAGTGCCACAGGGGTCATCGCTCAGCCCCAGCATTTT. Translation: CASSATGVIAQPQHF.

The rearrangement links TRBV6-1 to TRBJ1-2, with unresolved D. The CDR3 is 13 amino acids. Germline CDR1 and CDR2: MNHNS and SASEGT. V was trimmed by 2 bases and J by 8 bases, leaving 12 bases between them. The CDR3 nucleotides read TGTGCCAGCAGTGAACCTGTGGGCCGAGGCTACACCTTC. It encodes CASSEPVGRGYTF.

This clone has just one count. The chain combines TRBV2 with TRBJ2-7; 13 nucleotides line up with TRBD2. J gave up 4 bases and V 6 bases, and 6 bases lay outside the gene matches. This CDR3 spans 15 amino acids. Germline V gene sequence: CDR1 SNHLY, CDR2 FYNNEI. The CDR3 protein is CASSAGTSGIYEQYF. For the CDR3, the DNA is TGTGCCAGCAGCGCCGGGACTAGCGGGATTTACGAGCAGTACTTC.

This chain links TRBV2 with TRBJ2-6; perhaps TRBD1 as D (6 bases). V was pared by 6 bases and J by 0 bases, with 18 bases between. The germline V gene encodes CDR1 SNHLY and CDR2 FYNNEI. CDR3 length: 18 residues. As DNA, the CDR3 is TGTGCCAGCAGCCTAGGGGGATTTCGGAACTCTGGGGCCAACGTCCTGACTTTC. Its translation: CASSLGGFRNSGANVLTF.

The gene calls are TRBV25-1 and TRBJ1-4, with D possibly being TRBD1 (5 bases). The V and J ends lost 2 bases and 0 bases respectively, with 16 bases between them. Germline lookup yields CDR1 MGHDK and CDR2 SYGVNS. The CDR3 runs 18 residues. The CDR3 reads CASSERSGHFATNEKLFF. Here the CDR3 DNA reads TGTGCCAGCAGTGAAAGGTCTGGACACTTTGCAACTAATGAAAAACTGTTTTTT.

V gene TRBV2 combines with J gene TRBJ2-1, with D uncertain. This CDR3 has 11 residues. Trimming stripped 6 bases from V and 10 bases from J, with 10 bases between. From germline, CDR1 is SNHLY and CDR2 FYNNEI. The CDR3 loop is CASSVRFEQFF. Written as DNA, the CDR3 is TGTGCCAGCAGCGTTCGTTTCGAGCAGTTCTTC.

The gene calls are TRBV25-1 and TRBJ1-1, with D maybe TRBD1 (6 bases). Trimming took 2 bases from V and 5 from J, leaving 15 bases between them. CDR1 is MGHDK and CDR2 is SYGVNS in the germline V gene. This CDR3 region has 15 residues. As DNA, the CDR3 is TGTGCCAGCAGTGAACCCGCCAGGGGTTTTACTGAAGCTTTCTTT. Residues: CASSEPARGFTEAFF.

The chain combines TRBV7-8 with TRBJ1-5; D unclear. V gave up 1 base and J gave up 11 bases, with 15 bases separating them. Germline V gene data show CDR1 as SGHVS and CDR2 as FQNEAQ. There are 14 residues in the CDR3. CDR3 in amino acids: CASSLDRFPSAQHF. The CDR3 DNA is TGTGCCAGCAGCTTAGACCGCTTTCCCTCGGCCCAGCATTTT.

The chain employs TRBV5-1 and TRBJ1-1; D not certain. V was pared by 4 bases and J by 3 bases, with 13 bases between. CDR3 size: 14 residues. Germline V gene sequence: CDR1 SGHRS, CDR2 YFSETQ. DNA for the CDR3: TGCGCCAGCAGCCGGGAAGTAGGCTACACTGAAGCTTTCTTT. Translating gives CASSREVGYTEAFF.

The V call is TRBV7-8, the J call TRBJ2-1; D is unresolved. Trimming removed 1 base from V and 0 bases from J, with 16 bases in between. The CDR3 has 18 amino acids. The V gene's germline CDR1 is SGHVS and CDR2 FQNEAQ. The chain's CDR3 is CASSLGLLASSSYNEQFF. CDR3 DNA: TGTGCCAGCAGCTTAGGACTGTTGGCGTCTAGCTCCTACAATGAGCAGTTCTTC.

The sample holds one count of this clone. The chain uses TRBV7-3 and TRBJ2-4; TRBD2 might be the D (5 bases). This CDR3 is built from 15 residues. V gave up 5 bases and J gave up 2 bases, with 13 bases separating them. Germline V gives CDR1 SGHTA, CDR2 FQGTGA. The CDR3 sequence: CASSPKEGPKNIQYF. CDR3 nucleotides: TGTGCCAGCAGCCCAAAAGAGGGTCCCAAAAACATTCAGTACTTC.